Below are 15 T cell receptor beta chains sequenced from a single sample in a study of T cells in localized non-small cell lung cancer. TCRdb's table, derived via immunoSEQ multiplex PCR, lists solely in-frame clones and lacks some. The table shows under 1,500 clones, with 16% occurring only once. Sequenced here: normal lung tissue next to the tumor, sampled before any cancer treatment. All receptors come from a woman aged 35-70 years with stage I lung adenocarcinoma.

This clone is labeled as medium-sized. V gene TRBV6-8 combines with J gene TRBJ2-3, with 7 bases that match TRBD2. Germline V gives CDR1 MNHGY, CDR2 SAAAGT. The CDR3 is 15 residues long. V gave up 6 bases and J gave up 2 bases; unmatched junction bases: 8. DNA of the CDR3: TGTGCCAGCAGGGTCGGGCTAGCGGACACAGATACGCAGTATTTT. This gives the protein CASRVGLADTDTQYF.

This clone was observed a handful of times. The rearrangement joins TRBV9 to TRBJ2-3; a weak D match, TRBD2 (5 bases). The CDR3 covers 14 residues. The ends were cut back, 3 bases at V and 1 base at J, with 9 bases in the middle. CDR1 and CDR2 from the germline V gene are SGDLS and YYNGEE. CDR3 bases: TGTGCCAGCAGCGCTAGCACGGGCACAGATACGCAGTATTTT. This encodes CASSASTGTDTQYF.

In this sample, this clone is medium-sized. The chain is built from TRBV4-1 and TRBJ2-5, with a tentative D call TRBD2 (6 bases). Per the germline V gene, CDR1 is MGHRA and CDR2 is YSYEKL. The CDR3 has 15 amino acids. Trimming removed 1 base at V and 7 bases at J, with 16 bases between. CDR3 sequence reads: CASSQAGVPGSTQYF. CDR3 bases: TGCGCCAGCAGCCAAGCGGGGGTACCGGGGTCGACCCAGTACTTC.

By its share, this clone is medium-sized (0.01 to 0.1%). J is TRBJ1-4 and V is TRBV11-3; D is uncertain. Germline V CDR1 and CDR2: SGHNT, YENEEA. Trimming cost V 1 base and J 0 bases, with 6 bases left between them. This CDR3 region has 15 residues. CDR3 bases: TGTGCCAGCAGCTTAGTTTGGCCAACTAATGAAAAACTGTTTTTT. Amino acids: CASSLVWPTNEKLFF.

A few counts support this clone. The CDR3 nucleotides read TGTGCCAGCAGCATGGGACAGGGGATCTCTCAGCCCCAGCATTTT. Residues: CASSMGQGISQPQHF. The chain links TRBV11-3 to TRBJ1-5; 10 positions match TRBD1. Germline trimming cut 5 bases from V and 6 bases from J; bases unmatched to any gene: 7. The CDR3 has 15 amino acids. The V gene's germline CDR1 is SGHNT and CDR2 YENEEA.

V is TRBV12-1 and J is TRBJ1-6. TRBV12-1 is deemed a pseudogene. This CDR3 spans 14 amino acids. The CDR3 is CARSWTPTDSPLHF. The CDR3 DNA is TGTGCCCGATCCTGGACCCCAACGGATTCACCCCTCCACTTT.

Sample share makes this clone medium-sized. V gene TRBV11-3 combines with J gene TRBJ1-6, with D perhaps matching TRBD1 (5 bases). Per the germline V gene, CDR1 is SGHNT and CDR2 is YENEEA. V dropped 2 bases and J dropped 10 bases, with 21 bases sitting between them. The CDR3 is 17 residues long. CDR3 coding DNA: TGTGCCAGCAGCTTAAGTGAGGGGATCGCCGGGGGGTCACCCCTCCACTTT. This sequence encodes CASSLSEGIAGGSPLHF.

V gene TRBV11-3 combines with J gene TRBJ2-7; 8 nucleotides agree with TRBD1. Looked up from germline, CDR1 is SGHNT and CDR2 is YENEEA. With 6 bases clipped from V and 6 bases from J, the junction kept 10 bases outside the gene matches. The CDR3 is 14 amino acids. The DNA of the CDR3 is TGTGCCAGCAGTGCCGGGACAGGAAATTTCGAGCAGTACTTC. Protein product: CASSAGTGNFEQYF.

This clone is medium-sized (0.01 to 0.1%) by share. The chain employs TRBV9 and TRBJ2-7, with a possible D match to TRBD2 (6 bases). Trimming cost V 5 bases and J 3 bases, with 15 bases left between them. This CDR3 contains 14 residues. Looked up from germline, CDR1 is SGDLS and CDR2 is YYNGEE. The CDR3, as DNA: TGTGCCAGCAGTGTTGGTGGGGGAGGCTACGAGCAGTACTTC. It translates to CASSVGGGGYEQYF.

The chain joins TRBV6-8 to TRBJ2-4; 7 bases align to TRBD2. The V segment lost 11 bases and the J segment 0 bases; nucleotides outside the gene matches: 16. This CDR3 spans 17 amino acids. Germline V gene sequence: CDR1 MNHGY, CDR2 SAAAGT. The CDR3 nucleotides read TGTGCCGCTCACCTAACGGGGGGTACTCTAGCCAAAAACATTCAGTACTTC. Residues: CAAHLTGGTLAKNIQYF.

This rearrangement joins TRBV9 to TRBJ1-4; weak D call: TRBD1 (5 bases). Germline CDR1 is SGDLS and CDR2 is YYNGEE. The CDR3 extends over 13 amino acids. V was clipped by 1 base and J by 7 bases, with 8 bases between them. DNA for the CDR3: TGTGCCAGCAGCGTATCCGGGGGTGAAAAACTGTTTTTT. Protein sequence: CASSVSGGEKLFF.

By share of the sample, this clone is large (0.1 to 1%). The rearrangement uses TRBV23-1 and TRBJ1-4; no clear D. TRBV23-1 is noted as an ORF with a role that remains uncertain. V lost 0 bases, J lost 3 bases, and 8 bases lay in between. The CDR3 length is 15 residues. As DNA, the CDR3 is TGCGCCAGCAGTCAATCGAGTGGAGCTAATGAAAAACTGTTTTTT. This encodes CASSQSSGANEKLFF.

This clone came up a few times. The V call is TRBV19, the J call TRBJ2-7; 10 positions match TRBD2. Germline V gene data show CDR1 as LNHDA and CDR2 as SQIVND (reference sequence). Germline trimming cut 6 bases from V and 6 bases from J; bases unmatched to any gene: 17. The CDR3 contains 17 residues. The CDR3 loop reads CASSRTPGGLASLEQYF. The CDR3 region has the DNA TGTGCCAGTAGCCGAACCCCCGGGGGACTAGCGAGTCTCGAGCAGTACTTC.

The gene calls are TRBV6-8 and TRBJ1-1; 7 bases fit TRBD1. Germline CDR1 is MNHGY and CDR2 is SAAAGT. This CDR3 comprises 14 residues. The trim removed 6 bases at V and 5 bases at J, leaving 9 bases unmatched. Here the CDR3 reads CASSPNRGATEAFF. The CDR3 DNA reads TGTGCCAGCAGCCCCAACAGGGGAGCGACTGAAGCTTTCTTT.

By sample share, this clone is medium-sized. The chain carries TRBV11-3 and TRBJ1-1; D gene unclear. Trimming cost V 3 bases and J 0 bases, with 8 bases left between them. This CDR3 region has 14 residues. Germline assignment: CDR1 SGHNT and CDR2 YENEEA. The CDR3 sequence: CASSFGFLNTEAFF. Written as DNA, the CDR3 is TGTGCCAGCAGCTTCGGGTTTTTGAACACTGAAGCTTTCTTT.